This T cell receptor beta chain appears in the sequencing data of a study of blood T cell repertoires in COVID-19. The overall study: The analysed material was cDNA or gDNA that came from T cells, B-cell-depleted T cells, or PBMCs.

Trimming removed 5 bases from V and 4 bases from J; junction bases left unmatched: 6. Germline CDR1 is LNHDA and CDR2 is SQIVND (reference sequence). The CDR3 is 14 amino acids. Original processing notes: How many nucleated cells were present was estimated from reference gene primer amplification. Method: immunoSEQ multiplex PCR; TCRdb's copy keeps in-frame clones and lacks some. For V, J and clone size, that table is used; D and trimming come from the DNA. The table lists 340,000 or so clones, about 83% of them singletons. The V gene is TRBV19, the J gene TRBJ2-3; 7 nucleotides agree with TRBD1. The sequence derives from a man in his thirties or forties with active or convalescent COVID-19. Sequenced input: peripheral blood. DNA of the CDR3: TGTGCCAGTAGTCCTCGGACAGGCTCAGATACGCAGTATTTT. This encodes CASSPRTGSDTQYF.